The 16 T cell receptor beta chains below all came from one sample that was sequenced in a study of blood T cell repertoires in COVID-19 (dated by TCRdb to about 2020). The method behind the library was the immunoSEQ multiplex PCR assay. TCRdb limited this immuneACCESS table to in-frame rearrangements with V and J called. A share of clones is missing; checked studies link under half to unresolved V genes, and the rest is unexplained. The sample yields under 200,000 clones; around 82% were counted once. Around a sixth of the sample is in the top ten clones. Sequencing was performed on PBMCs or T cells enriched from blood (not recorded which). The receptors were sampled from a man aged 60 to 75 who had recovered from COVID-19.

This chain uses TRBV27 with TRBJ1-4; no clear D gene. V gave up 2 bases and J gave up 7 bases, with 17 bases separating them. This CDR3 is 16 amino acids long. The V gene's germline CDR1 is MNHEY and CDR2 SMNVEV (reference sequence). The DNA of the CDR3 is TGTGCCAGCAGTTTAGTGGCCTTAGCGCCTGGTGAAAAACTGTTTTTT. Translating gives CASSLVALAPGEKLFF.

The gene calls are TRBV5-6 and TRBJ1-2, with 8 nucleotides matching TRBD1. Germline CDR1 reads SGHDT; CDR2 reads YYEEEE. CDR3 length equals 15 residues. J gave up 4 bases and V 0 bases, and 5 bases lay outside the gene matches. The CDR3 nucleotides are TGTGCCAGCAGCTTGGGGGGCACAGGGGGCTATGGCTACACCTTC. Amino acids: CASSLGGTGGYGYTF.

This sequence joins TRBV28 and TRBJ2-1; no reliable D call. With 6 bases removed from V and 10 bases from J, the gap between germline ends came to 19 bases. Germline V gene sequence: CDR1 MDHEN, CDR2 SYDVKM. There are 14 residues in the CDR3. The CDR3 bases are TGTGCCAGCAGCCCCCATCGGCTATCCGGGGAGCAGTTCTTC. It yields the protein CASSPHRLSGEQFF.

The rearrangement uses TRBV7-2 and TRBJ2-1, with D possibly matching TRBD2 (7 bases). V was trimmed by 5 bases and J by 9 bases, leaving 26 bases between them. This CDR3 is 17 amino acids long. In germline, CDR1 is SGHTA, CDR2 FQGNSA. This CDR3 is CASSRVTGGPPEGEQFF. The CDR3 nucleotides are TGTGCCAGCAGCCGTGTTACGGGGGGCCCCCCTGAGGGTGAGCAGTTCTTC.

This clone was found once. This chain links TRBV7-9 with TRBJ2-7; 7 bases fit TRBD1. The CDR3 totals 14 residues. Per germline, CDR1 SEHNR and CDR2 FQNEAQ (reference sequence). V dropped 1 base and J dropped 4; count of bases not matched to a gene: 4. The CDR3 region has the DNA TGTGCCAGCAGCTTAGGAGGCAGGGGGTACGAGCAGTACTTC. This encodes CASSLGGRGYEQYF.

This clone was picked up one time. The chain is built from TRBV9 and TRBJ2-3, with D possibly matching TRBD2 (6 bases). Trimming pared 0 bases from V and 3 bases from J, leaving 8 bases between. Per the germline V gene, CDR1 is SGDLS and CDR2 is YYNGEE. CDR3 length: 14 amino acids. CDR3 nucleotides: TGTGCCAGCAGCGTAGACGGGGGAACAGATACGCAGTATTTT. Its protein is CASSVDGGTDTQYF.

The chain links TRBV24-1 to TRBJ2-3, with 7 bases aligning to TRBD1. The CDR3 length is 17 residues. CDR1 KGHDR and CDR2 SFDVKD come from the germline V gene. Germline trimming cut 4 bases from V and 2 bases from J; bases unmatched to any gene: 11. CDR3 residues: CATSDQTGTAPTDTQYF. CDR3 sequence (DNA): TGTGCCACCAGTGACCAGACCGGGACAGCGCCCACAGATACGCAGTATTTT.

This clone was recorded a few times. CDR3: CASSLGGIGTEAFF. The DNA of the CDR3 is TGTGCCAGCAGTTTAGGGGGGATCGGCACTGAAGCTTTCTTT. The V call is TRBV27, the J call TRBJ1-1, with D tentatively TRBD1 (5 bases). V was shortened by 2 bases and J by 4 bases, with 11 bases between the two germline ends. CDR3 length equals 14 residues. Germline V gene lookup returns CDR1 MNHEY and CDR2 SMNVEV (reference sequence).

The chain uses TRBV7-2 and TRBJ1-5, with a possible D match to TRBD1 (5 bases). Looked up from germline, CDR1 is SGHTA and CDR2 is FQGNSA. Trimming removed 1 base from V and 5 bases from J, with 15 bases in between. This CDR3 comprises 16 residues. In nucleotides, the CDR3 is TGTGCCAGCAGCTTAGGGGGGGGAGCTGGCTATCAGCCCCAGCATTTT. Residues: CASSLGGGAGYQPQHF.

The chain recombines TRBV5-6 with TRBJ1-3; D is unresolved. With 4 bases removed from V and 1 base from J, the gap between germline ends came to 18 bases. This CDR3 spans 17 amino acids. The germline V gene encodes CDR1 SGHDT and CDR2 YYEEEE. The chain's CDR3 is CASSRKRARASGNTIYF. Here the CDR3 DNA reads TGTGCCAGCAGCCGGAAACGCGCGCGGGCATCTGGAAACACCATATATTTT.

The rearrangement uses TRBV2 and TRBJ1-2; tentatively, D is TRBD1 (6 bases). Trimming pared 5 bases from V and 0 bases from J, leaving 10 bases between. Germline values: CDR1 SNHLY, CDR2 FYNNEI. There are 14 residues in the CDR3. The CDR3 DNA reads as TGTGCCAGCAGTCCTGACAGGACTAACTATGGCTACACCTTC. Translation gives CASSPDRTNYGYTF.

CDR3 sequence (DNA): TGTGCCAGCAGTTTTCAAGATACGCAGTATTTT. Translation: CASSFQDTQYF. This chain links TRBV12-3 or TRBV12-4 with TRBJ2-3; D not certain. V was clipped by 3 bases and J by 5 bases, with 3 bases between them. The CDR3 has 11 residues.

The V and J genes are TRBV25-1 and TRBJ1-1; 11 nucleotides agree with TRBD1. Germline V gene lookup returns CDR1 MGHDK and CDR2 SYGVNS. This CDR3 spans 14 amino acids. Losses at the gene ends were 7 bases for V and 5 bases for J; bases not matched to a gene: 6. In DNA, the CDR3 is TGTGCCAGCATCGGGACAGGGGGACAAACTGAAGCTTTCTTT. Its protein product is CASIGTGGQTEAFF.

This sequence joins TRBV3-1 (or the pseudogene TRBV3-2) and TRBJ2-1; weak D call: TRBD2 (6 bases). The CDR3 spans 20 residues. Germline V gene data show CDR1 as LGHDT and CDR2 as YNNKEL (reference sequence). Between the trimmed V and J ends, which lost 0 bases and 0 bases, there was a span of 21 bases. The CDR3: CASSQDRRGRVQHSYNEQFF. The CDR3 DNA reads TGTGCCAGCAGCCAAGATCGGAGGGGCAGGGTCCAGCACTCCTACAATGAGCAGTTCTTC.

The chain is built from TRBV5-1 and TRBJ2-3, with 9 positions matching TRBD2. The germline V gene encodes CDR1 SGHRS and CDR2 YFSETQ. The CDR3 runs 15 residues. With V trimmed by 3 bases and J by 2 bases, 4 bases remained unmatched. The chain's CDR3 is CASSSSGESTDTQYF. Written as DNA, the CDR3 is TGCGCCAGCAGCTCTAGCGGGGAGTCCACAGATACGCAGTATTTT. Combining the CDR3 with reference TRBV5-1 and TRBJ2-3 gives the whole variable domain KAGVTQTPRYLIKTRGQQVTLSCSPISGHRSVSWYQQTPGQGLQFLFEYFSETQRNKGNFPGRFSGRQFSNSRSEMNVSTLELGDSALYLCASSSSGESTDTQYFGPGTRLTVL.

J is TRBJ1-6 and V is TRBV28; 7 bases align to TRBD1. Germline V gene sequence: CDR1 MDHEN, CDR2 SYDVKM. This CDR3 spans 15 amino acids. V trimming: 2 bases; J trimming: 7 bases; junction bases outside the gene matches: 5. CDR3 nucleotides: TGTGCCAGCAGTTTAAGGGACAGCAGAAATTCACCCCTCCACTTT. Encoded protein: CASSLRDSRNSPLHF.